The 26 T cell receptor beta chains below come from one sample, sequenced in a study of cytomegalovirus exposure and HLA in healthy donors. 13 Jbeta primers and 60 Vbeta primers were used for the PCR. Produced via immunoSEQ multiplex PCR; TCRdb's table is partial and in-frame only. The sample lists roughly 100,000 clones; approximately 69% were seen once. Sequencing was done on a sample of PBMCs. These receptors all come from a boy younger than 18 in good health and CMV-seropositive.

V gene TRBV30 combines with J gene TRBJ2-1; TRBD2 aligns across 7 bases. The J segment lost 7 bases and the V segment lost 4 bases, leaving 10 bases of the junction unmatched. CDR1 GTSNPN and CDR2 SVGIG come from the germline V gene (reference sequence). This CDR3 spans 14 amino acids. The CDR3 spells CAWKAQLSGNEQFF. CDR3 DNA sequence: TGTGCCTGGAAGGCCCAGCTTAGCGGGAATGAGCAGTTCTTC.

This chain connects TRBV30 to TRBJ1-5, with 7 bases fitting TRBD1. After removal of 3 bases from V and 5 bases from J, the junction contained 4 bases not matched to a gene. The CDR3 totals 13 residues. The germline CDR1 and CDR2 sequences are GTSNPN and SVGIG (reference sequence). Here the CDR3 reads CAWRGTADQPQHF. As DNA, the CDR3 is TGTGCCTGGAGGGGGACAGCAGATCAGCCCCAGCATTTT.

The chain recombines TRBV6-5 with TRBJ2-5; D not resolved. Germline V CDR1 and CDR2: MNHEY, SVGAGI. The CDR3 consists of 13 residues. V dropped 7 bases and J dropped 2 bases, with 11 bases sitting between them. CDR3 bases: TGTGCCAGCATGGGCAGCCATCAAGAGACCCAGTACTTC. This translates into CASMGSHQETQYF.

This clone was counted a few times. The chain carries TRBV7-2 and TRBJ1-1; D is ambiguous. V was cut by 0 bases and J by 1 base, with 12 bases left in between. The germline CDR1 and CDR2 sequences are SGHTA and FQGNSA. CDR3 length: 16 residues. CDR3 DNA: TGTGCCAGCAGCTTAGCGCAATCAAAGCGGAACACTGAAGCTTTCTTT. This sequence encodes CASSLAQSKRNTEAFF.

The V gene is TRBV6-1, the J gene TRBJ2-1; TRBD1 matches at 12 bases. V lost 4 bases, J lost 4 bases, and 14 bases stayed unmatched. This CDR3 contains 19 residues. Per germline, CDR1 MNHNS and CDR2 SASEGT. The CDR3, as DNA: TGTGCCAGCAGTGCCATGCCGGGACAGGGGGCTGGTAGGTACAATGAGCAGTTCTTC. As protein: CASSAMPGQGAGRYNEQFF.

A few counts support this clone. The J gene is TRBJ1-1, the V gene TRBV6-1; possible D gene TRBD1, 5 bases. The CDR3 is 13 residues long. CDR1 is MNHNS, CDR2 SASEGT, per germline. The V and J ends lost 8 bases and 1 base respectively, with 11 bases between them. This CDR3 is CASLDKTNTEAFF. The CDR3, as DNA: TGTGCCAGCCTGGACAAGACGAACACTGAAGCTTTCTTT.

In this sample, this clone turned up a few times. The rearrangement uses TRBV30 and TRBJ1-2; possible D gene TRBD1, 6 bases. V shed 1 base and J shed 7 bases, with 16 bases lying between them. Per the germline V gene, CDR1 is GTSNPN and CDR2 is SVGIG (reference sequence). This CDR3 has 14 amino acids. CDR3 in amino acids: CAWSESGVGRGYTF. The DNA of the CDR3 is TGTGCCTGGAGTGAGTCAGGGGTAGGTCGTGGCTACACCTTC.

This chain joins TRBV10-2 and TRBJ2-7; TRBD2 agrees at 9 bases. This CDR3 spans 15 amino acids. Germline loops: CDR1 WSHSY, CDR2 SAAADI. The J segment lost 10 bases and the V segment lost 4 bases, leaving 14 bases of the junction unmatched. CDR3 nucleotide sequence: TGCGCCAGCAGTGTGTCATCCAGCGGGGGGCCCCACCAGTACTTC. This codes for CASSVSSSGGPHQYF.

The chain combines TRBV10-3 with TRBJ1-5; tentatively, D is TRBD1 (5 bases). The CDR3 consists of 15 residues. The germline V gene has CDR1 ENHRY and CDR2 SYGVKD. V was trimmed by 3 bases and J by 9 bases, leaving 18 bases between them. CDR3 region: CAISELGHDVRPQHF. CDR3 in DNA: TGTGCCATCAGTGAATTAGGACACGACGTTAGGCCCCAGCATTTT.

This clone was observed a handful of times. The chain employs TRBV5-1 and TRBJ2-2, with a possible D match to TRBD1 (7 bases). From germline, CDR1 is SGHRS and CDR2 YFSETQ. The CDR3 length is 16 residues. V lost 0 bases and J lost 6, with 15 bases in between. The CDR3 loop reads CASSLVPQGGAGELFF. CDR3 bases: TGCGCCAGCAGCTTGGTTCCCCAGGGGGGCGCCGGGGAGCTGTTTTTT.

This rearrangement joins TRBV30 to TRBJ2-7; D uncertain. From germline, CDR1 is GTSNPN and CDR2 SVGIG (reference sequence). The V end lost 0 bases, the J end lost 4 bases, and 4 bases lay between the germline ends. The CDR3 has 11 amino acids. This CDR3 reads CAWSVSYEQYF. The CDR3 bases are TGTGCCTGGAGTGTTTCTTACGAGCAGTACTTC.

This chain links TRBV19 with TRBJ1-5, with D uncertain. Germline values: CDR1 LNHDA, CDR2 SQIVND (reference sequence). This CDR3 has 17 amino acids. V lost 3 bases, J lost 6 bases, and 21 bases lay in between. CDR3 protein: CASSIFGGGAGGQPQHF. As DNA, the CDR3 is TGTGCCAGTAGTATTTTCGGCGGAGGCGCGGGAGGTCAGCCCCAGCATTTT. The whole variable domain, filled in from reference TRBV19 and TRBJ1-5, reads DGGITQSPKYLFRKEGQNVTLSCEQNLNHDAMYWYRQDPGQGLRLIYYSQIVNDFQKGDIAEGYSVSREKKESFPLTVTSAQKNPTAFYLCASSIFGGGAGGQPQHFGDGTRLSIL.

CDR3 sequence: CASRFGFNYGYTF. The CDR3 bases are TGTGCCAGCAGGTTCGGTTTCAACTATGGCTACACCTTC. This chain uses TRBV2 with TRBJ1-2; no clear D. The CDR3 runs to 13 residues. From germline, CDR1 is SNHLY and CDR2 FYNNEI. Trimming left V 6 bases short and J 2 bases short, with 10 bases between.

This clone has a handful of counts. The rearrangement links TRBV19 to TRBJ1-4; TRBD1 agrees at 8 bases. This CDR3 spans 13 amino acids. Trimming took 9 bases from V and 7 from J; bases not matched to a gene: 7. Per germline, CDR1 LNHDA and CDR2 SQIVND (reference sequence). CDR3 DNA: TGTGCCAGCAGCGGACAGGGTGGTGAAAAACTGTTTTTT. It yields the protein CASSGQGGEKLFF. The full variable domain, completed using reference TRBV19 and TRBJ1-4, is DGGITQSPKYLFRKEGQNVTLSCEQNLNHDAMYWYRQDPGQGLRLIYYSQIVNDFQKGDIAEGYSVSREKKESFPLTVTSAQKNPTAFYLCASSGQGGEKLFFGSGTQLSVL.

The chain links TRBV7-3 to TRBJ1-1, with TRBD1 as a possible D gene (5 bases). Germline lookup yields CDR1 SGHTA and CDR2 FQGTGA. CDR3 size: 13 residues. Trimming removed 4 bases from V and 5 bases from J, with 11 bases in between. This chain's CDR3 is CASSSLGGTEAFF. The CDR3 DNA sequence: TGTGCCAGCAGCTCCCTGGGGGGAACTGAAGCTTTCTTT.

Notes on this clone: A read error may produce the germline difference seen at one junction end. V gene TRBV7-9 combines with J gene TRBJ1-2; 7 positions match TRBD1. The V gene's germline CDR1 is SEHNR and CDR2 FQNEAQ (reference sequence). The CDR3 loop spans 15 amino acids. This CDR3 is CASSRDRVGTYGYPF. The CDR3 DNA reads TGTGCCAGCAGCCGCGACAGGGTGGGGACCTATGGCTACCCCTTC.

V gene TRBV29-1 combines with J gene TRBJ2-6, with 7 positions matching TRBD1. V lost 0 bases and J lost 2; bases outside the gene matches: 1. Germline values: CDR1 SQVTM, CDR2 ANQGSEA. The CDR3 runs to 15 residues. For the CDR3, the DNA is TGCAGCGTTGAAGACGGACAGGCTGGGGCCAACGTCCTGACTTTC. It translates to CSVEDGQAGANVLTF.

The rearrangement uses TRBV6-1 and TRBJ1-1, with D uncertain. Per germline, CDR1 MNHNS and CDR2 SASEGT. This CDR3 has 12 residues. V was cut by 1 base and J by 12 bases, with 12 bases left in between. CDR3 amino acids: CASSEDSRITFF. As DNA, the CDR3 is TGTGCCAGCAGTGAAGACTCTAGAATAACTTTCTTT.

The V gene is TRBV7-6, the J gene TRBJ2-1; 7 nucleotides match TRBD1. The CDR3 is 13 amino acids. Germline V gene data show CDR1 as SGHVS and CDR2 as FNYEAQ. J was trimmed by 8 bases and V by 5 bases; bases with no gene match: 6. The CDR3 protein is CASSQTGWDEQFF. The CDR3 nucleotides are TGTGCCAGCAGCCAGACAGGGTGGGATGAGCAGTTCTTC. Filled out from reference TRBV7-6 and TRBJ2-1, the complete variable domain reads GAGVSQSPRYKVTKRGQDVALRCDPISGHVSLYWYRQALGQGPEFLTYFNYEAQQDKSGLPNDRFSAERPEGSISTLTIQRTEQRDSAMYRCASSQTGWDEQFFGPGTRLTVL.

The genes are TRBV9 and TRBJ2-2, with TRBD1 as a possible D gene (5 bases). Germline CDR1 is SGDLS and CDR2 is YYNGEE. V dropped 0 bases and J dropped 2 bases, with 8 bases sitting between them. This CDR3 contains 15 residues. This chain's CDR3 is CASSVVTANTGELFF. The CDR3 DNA follows: TGTGCCAGCAGCGTAGTGACAGCAAACACCGGGGAGCTGTTTTTT. The variable domain in full, completed from reference TRBV9 and TRBJ2-2, reads DSGVTQTPKHLITATGQRVTLRCSPRSGDLSVYWYQQSLDQGLQFLIQYYNGEERAKGNILERFSAQQFPDLHSELNLSSLELGDSALYFCASSVVTANTGELFFGEGSRLTVL.

This clone has more than one count but fewer than ten. The junction departs from germline at one end; a sequencing error may be responsible. The rearrangement links TRBV6-1 to TRBJ2-1; 8 bases line up with TRBD2. Looked up from germline, CDR1 is MNHNS and CDR2 is SASEGT. The CDR3 loop spans 16 amino acids. CDR3 nucleotide sequence: TGTGCCAGCAGTGGGGCGGGACTAGTCTCCCACAATGAGCAGTTCTTC. This codes for CASSGAGLVSHNEQFF.

This clone was detected only a few times. The rearrangement links TRBV2 to TRBJ1-5, with D possibly being TRBD1 (5 bases). This CDR3 comprises 13 residues. Per the germline V gene, CDR1 is SNHLY and CDR2 is FYNNEI. The V gene lost 7 bases and the J gene lost 5 bases, with 12 bases spanning the gap. DNA of the CDR3: TGTGCCAGCACCCAGGGCAGGGATCAGCCCCAGCATTTT. This gives the protein CASTQGRDQPQHF.

The rearrangement joins TRBV5-6 to TRBJ1-1; maybe TRBD1 (5 bases). V lost 0 bases, J lost 8 bases, and 14 bases lay in between. Germline lookup yields CDR1 SGHDT and CDR2 YYEEEE. The CDR3 is 14 amino acids. The CDR3, as DNA: TGTGCCAGCAGCTTGGGGCAGGGAGGACGAGAAGCTTTCTTT. It codes for CASSLGQGGREAFF.

The table lists this clone with a count of one. This chain uses TRBV6-5 with TRBJ2-7; D possibly corresponds to TRBD1 (6 bases). V was clipped by 1 base and J by 0 bases, with 10 bases between them. The CDR3 length is 15 residues. Germline CDR1 is MNHEY and CDR2 is SVGAGI. This chain's CDR3 is CASSYLGQSSYEQYF. The CDR3 DNA is TGTGCCAGCAGTTACTTGGGACAAAGCTCCTACGAGCAGTACTTC.

The chain employs TRBV27 and TRBJ2-3, with 11 bases that match TRBD2. Germline values: CDR1 MNHEY, CDR2 SMNVEV (reference sequence). The CDR3 is 15 residues long. V was clipped by 5 bases and J by 7 bases; unmatched bases: 8. The CDR3 is CASSLTSGRPHTQYF. CDR3 nucleotides: TGTGCCAGCAGTCTTACTAGCGGGAGACCACATACGCAGTATTTT.

There are a few counts of this clone. The chain recombines TRBV7-9 with TRBJ2-4, with TRBD1 matching 7 bases. The germline gives CDR1 SEHNR, CDR2 FQNEAQ (reference sequence). J gave up 9 bases and V 4 bases, and 9 bases lay outside the gene matches. The CDR3 consists of 14 residues. As DNA, the CDR3 is TGTGCCAGCAGCTCTGAGGGACAGCTATCCATTCAGTACTTC. Encoded protein: CASSSEGQLSIQYF.